Below are 3 T cell receptor beta chains sequenced from a single sample in a study of blood T cells in healthy people across ages. Then a second PCR, running about 7 to 11 cycles, was carried out with a sample-barcoded 5' primer and a J-beta primer mix. In TCRdb, the 5' RACE reads were re-called with MiXCR into one record per CDR3 protein. This table has over 600,000 distinct CDR3 sequences, roughly three fifths appearing once. Sequencing was done on a sample of blood. The receptors derive from a man aged 35 to 55 in good health.

The rearrangement links TRBV29-1 to TRBJ2-1, with D unresolved. This CDR3 is built from 15 residues. CDR1 SQVTM and CDR2 ANQGSEA come from the germline V gene. Trimming cost V 4 bases and J 1 base, with 14 bases left between them. The DNA of the CDR3 is TGCAGCGTTGGGCCGCTAAGAGGATCCTACAATGAGCAGTTCTTC. Encoded protein: CSVGPLRGSYNEQFF.

This clonotype was recorded a few times. The gene calls are TRBV25-1 and TRBJ1-6; 7 nucleotides align to TRBD1. After removal of 1 base from V and 9 bases from J, the junction contained 6 bases not matched to a gene. Germline CDR1 reads MGHDK; CDR2 reads SYGVNS. The CDR3 is 15 amino acids. The CDR3 DNA is TGTGCCAGCAGTGAATTCGGACAGGAGGCTTCACCCCTCCACTTT. It specifies CASSEFGQEASPLHF.

This chain uses TRBV5-1 with TRBJ2-5; a weak D match, TRBD2 (5 bases). Gene TRBJ2-7 matches the end of the DNA better, so the J call may be wrong. CDR3 length: 14 residues. Looked up from germline, CDR1 is SGHRS and CDR2 is YFSETQ. Written as DNA, the CDR3 is TGCGCCAGCAGCCAGTCCTCGGGAAACTACGAGCAGTACTTC. Translating it yields CASSQSSGNYEQYF.